The entry below describes one T cell receptor (beta chain). The antigen is unknown. Every bit of the isolated RNA underwent reverse transcription, so sequencing read expressed TCRB transcripts. Mean read depth for naive, central memory and regulatory T cell samples was several million reads. Profiled with immunoSEQ multiplex PCR; TCRdb holds only in-frame clones, not every one. The sample lists more than 350,000 clones; about 10% were seen once. The entry originates in a study of beta chain features in type 1 diabetes. A CD45RO/CCR7/CD25/CD127/CD95/CD27 panel sorted naive, central memory, regulatory and stem cell-like memory CD4+ cells. Regarding the study as a whole: It was among patients, rather than healthy donors, that naive, central memory and Treg TCRB repertoires appeared more similar. More deletions and fewer insertions at VDJ junctions were found in patients with type 1 diabetes.

The germline V and J ends were trimmed by 4 bases and 4 bases, with 9 bases remaining between them. Germline V gene sequence: CDR1 SGHNT, CDR2 YYREEE (reference sequence). This CDR3 comprises 13 residues. The sample taken for sequencing was naive CD4+ T cells from blood. This rearrangement joins TRBV5-4 to TRBJ2-1; tentative D call: TRBD2 (6 bases). The origin of this receptor is a woman younger than 30 in good health. The CDR3 region has the DNA TGTGCCAGCAGCACCGGGGGATACAATGAGCAGTTCTTC. This encodes CASSTGGYNEQFF.